This T cell receptor (beta chain) originates from a study of early T cells in non-severe SARS-CoV-2 infection. At the level of the study: Sequenced material consisted of bulk RNA (from unsorted whole blood), and chains were unpaired.

CDR1 and CDR2 (germline): SGHNT, YYREEE (reference sequence). The junction had 3 bases not matched to a gene; V was cut back by 4 bases and J by 14 bases. The CDR3 is 12 residues long. Each cDNA molecule carried a unique molecular identifier. One entry per CDR3 protein, called by TCRdb with MiXCR from the 5' RACE reads. Of roughly 17,000 distinct CDR3 sequences in the sample, approximately 4.7% were seen once. This clonotype is labeled as medium-sized. Its matching antigen is unknown. Study-wide points: VDJdb matching skewed toward anti-spike CD8 responses, missing private and CD4 specificities.

The TCR sequence derives from an adult who was a healthcare worker with PCR-confirmed SARS-CoV-2 infection or an uninfected control (not recorded which). The sequencing sample was made of whole blood. The rearrangement links TRBV5-4 to TRBJ2-1; TRBD2 agrees at 13 bases. The CDR3 here is CASSITSGREFF. The CDR3 region has the DNA TGTGCCAGCAGCATTACTAGCGGGAGGGAGTTCTTC.